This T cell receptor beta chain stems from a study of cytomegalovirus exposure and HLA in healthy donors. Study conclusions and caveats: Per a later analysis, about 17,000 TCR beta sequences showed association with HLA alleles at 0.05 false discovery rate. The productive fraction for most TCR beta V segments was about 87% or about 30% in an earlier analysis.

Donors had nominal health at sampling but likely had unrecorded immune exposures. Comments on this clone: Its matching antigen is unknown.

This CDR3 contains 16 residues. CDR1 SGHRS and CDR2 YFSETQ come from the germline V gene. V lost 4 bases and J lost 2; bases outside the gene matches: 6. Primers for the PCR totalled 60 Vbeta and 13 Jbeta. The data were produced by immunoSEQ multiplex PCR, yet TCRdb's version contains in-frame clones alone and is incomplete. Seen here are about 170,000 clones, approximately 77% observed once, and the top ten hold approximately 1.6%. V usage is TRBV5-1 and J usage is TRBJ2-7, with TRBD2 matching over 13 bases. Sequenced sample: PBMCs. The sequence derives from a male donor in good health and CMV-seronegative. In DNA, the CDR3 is TGCGCCAGCAGCGCAGGACTAGCGGGAGCTACCTACGAGCAGTACTTC. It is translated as CASSAGLAGATYEQYF.